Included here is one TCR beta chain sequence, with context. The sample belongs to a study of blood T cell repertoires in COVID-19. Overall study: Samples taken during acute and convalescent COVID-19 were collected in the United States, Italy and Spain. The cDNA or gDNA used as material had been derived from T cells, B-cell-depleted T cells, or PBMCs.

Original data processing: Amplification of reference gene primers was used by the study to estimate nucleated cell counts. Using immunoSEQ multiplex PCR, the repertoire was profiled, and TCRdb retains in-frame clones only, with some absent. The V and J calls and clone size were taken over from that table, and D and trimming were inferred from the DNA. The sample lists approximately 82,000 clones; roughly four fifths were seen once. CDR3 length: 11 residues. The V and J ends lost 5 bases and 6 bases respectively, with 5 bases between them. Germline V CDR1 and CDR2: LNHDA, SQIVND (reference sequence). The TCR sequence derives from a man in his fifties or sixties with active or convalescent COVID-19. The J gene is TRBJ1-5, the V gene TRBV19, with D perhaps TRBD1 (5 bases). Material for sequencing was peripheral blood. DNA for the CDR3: TGTGCCAGTAGTCAGGGTCAGCCCCAGCATTTT. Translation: CASSQGQPQHF. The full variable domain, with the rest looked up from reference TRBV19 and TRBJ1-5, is DGGITQSPKYLFRKEGQNVTLSCEQNLNHDAMYWYRQDPGQGLRLIYYSQIVNDFQKGDIAEGYSVSREKKESFPLTVTSAQKNPTAFYLCASSQGQPQHFGDGTRLSIL.